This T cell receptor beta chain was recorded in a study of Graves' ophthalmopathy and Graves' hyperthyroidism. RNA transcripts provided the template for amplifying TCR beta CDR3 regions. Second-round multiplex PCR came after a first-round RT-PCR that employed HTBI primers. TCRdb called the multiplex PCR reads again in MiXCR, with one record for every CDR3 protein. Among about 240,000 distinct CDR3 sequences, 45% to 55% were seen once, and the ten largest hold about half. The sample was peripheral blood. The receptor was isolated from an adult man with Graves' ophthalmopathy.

CDR3 sequence: CASSLRVKRGERTGELFF. CDR3 DNA: TGTGCCAGCAGCTTACGCGTTAAGCGGGGGGAACGCACCGGGGAGCTGTTTTTT. V and J are TRBV7-6 and TRBJ2-2; 9 nucleotides agree with TRBD2. J lost 4 bases, V lost 2 bases, and 11 bases had no gene match. CDR1 is SGHVS and CDR2 is FNYEAQ in the germline V gene. The CDR3 has 18 residues.